Each of the 8 T cell receptor beta chains below was sequenced from the same sample in a study of T cells in Graves' hyperthyroidism and ophthalmopathy. From RNA transcripts, TCR beta CDR3 regions were amplified. The HTBI set primed first-round TCR CDR3 RT-PCR. TCRdb analysed the multiplex PCR reads with MiXCR anew, one entry per CDR3 protein. The repertoire includes over 700,000 distinct CDR3 sequences, over 35% of them detected once, and 7.5% to 9.5% sits in the top ten. Input material: blood. These TCRs come from a man younger than 35 with Graves' hyperthyroidism.

The chain uses TRBV5-1 and TRBJ1-5; D call uncertain. Germline V CDR1 and CDR2: SGHRS, YFSETQ. The CDR3 loop spans 13 amino acids. V was trimmed by 4 bases and J by 4 bases, leaving 9 bases between them. CDR3 sequence reads: CASSRTPNQPQHF. The CDR3 region has the DNA TGCGCCAGCAGCCGGACCCCGAATCAGCCCCAGCATTTT.

This clonotype was counted only a few times. This chain connects TRBV7-2 to TRBJ2-5; either TRBD1 or TRBD2 may fit D (5 bases each). The germline V gene has CDR1 SGHTA and CDR2 FQGNSA. This CDR3 is built from 15 residues. Trimming removed 3 bases at V and 2 bases at J, with 13 bases between. The CDR3 DNA follows: TGTGCCAGCAGCTTTCTCGGGACGCAGCAAGAGACCCAGTACTTC. Protein: CASSFLGTQQETQYF.

This clonotype was recorded many times. This chain links TRBV15 with TRBJ1-2, with a weak D call TRBD1 (5 bases). Germline lookup yields CDR1 LNHNV and CDR2 YYDKDF (reference sequence). Trimming stripped 3 bases from V and 7 bases from J, with 12 bases between. There are 13 residues in the CDR3. CDR3 DNA sequence: TGTGCCACCAGCAGCTCCCAGGGATCTGGCTACACCTTC. This gives the protein CATSSSQGSGYTF.

This clonotype was seen many times. CDR3 amino acids: CASSVRGDGNTEAFF. The DNA of the CDR3 is TGTGCCAGCAGCGTACGGGGGGACGGCAACACTGAAGCTTTCTTT. The chain couples TRBV9 to TRBJ1-1; TRBD1 might be the D (5 bases). Germline assignment: CDR1 SGDLS and CDR2 YYNGEE. CDR3 length: 15 residues. V was shortened by 1 base and J by 2 bases, with 12 bases between the two germline ends.

A remark on this clonotype: A read error is possible here, since a much larger clone lies one base away. V is TRBV10-3 and J is TRBJ1-5; 10 nucleotides align to TRBD1. Looked up from germline, CDR1 is ENHRY and CDR2 is SYGVKD. This CDR3 has 13 amino acids. This chain's CDR3 is CATGTGANQSQHF. In nucleotides, the CDR3 is TGTGCCACCGGGACAGGGGCCAATCAGTCCCAGCATTTT.

In its sample, this clonotype was seen many times. CDR3 amino acids: CASSDKMGVNQPQHF. The CDR3 nucleotides read TGTGCCAGCAGTGACAAGATGGGGGTAAATCAGCCCCAGCATTTT. The chain joins TRBV25-1 to TRBJ1-5; tentative D call: TRBD1 (5 bases). Trimming left V 3 bases short and J 4 bases short, with 13 bases between. Germline V gene sequence: CDR1 MGHDK, CDR2 SYGVNS. There are 15 residues in the CDR3.

The chain joins TRBV9 to TRBJ2-7; D perhaps matches TRBD1 (6 bases). Germline V lookup: CDR1 SGDLS, CDR2 YYNGEE. V dropped 0 bases and J dropped 4 bases, with 14 bases sitting between them. There are 15 residues in the CDR3. CDR3 nucleotides: TGTGCCAGCAGCGTAGTACCAGGGGATCCATACGAGCAGTACTTC. Its translation is CASSVVPGDPYEQYF.

This clonotype was recorded at least ten times. DNA of the CDR3: TGTGCCAGCAGCCAAACCTCCGAGACCCAGTACTTC. This sequence encodes CASSQTSETQYF. This rearrangement joins TRBV7-2 to TRBJ2-5; D is unclear. The CDR3 runs to 12 residues. The V gene lost 5 bases and the J gene lost 5 bases, with 9 bases spanning the gap. CDR1 is SGHTA, CDR2 FQGNSA, per germline.